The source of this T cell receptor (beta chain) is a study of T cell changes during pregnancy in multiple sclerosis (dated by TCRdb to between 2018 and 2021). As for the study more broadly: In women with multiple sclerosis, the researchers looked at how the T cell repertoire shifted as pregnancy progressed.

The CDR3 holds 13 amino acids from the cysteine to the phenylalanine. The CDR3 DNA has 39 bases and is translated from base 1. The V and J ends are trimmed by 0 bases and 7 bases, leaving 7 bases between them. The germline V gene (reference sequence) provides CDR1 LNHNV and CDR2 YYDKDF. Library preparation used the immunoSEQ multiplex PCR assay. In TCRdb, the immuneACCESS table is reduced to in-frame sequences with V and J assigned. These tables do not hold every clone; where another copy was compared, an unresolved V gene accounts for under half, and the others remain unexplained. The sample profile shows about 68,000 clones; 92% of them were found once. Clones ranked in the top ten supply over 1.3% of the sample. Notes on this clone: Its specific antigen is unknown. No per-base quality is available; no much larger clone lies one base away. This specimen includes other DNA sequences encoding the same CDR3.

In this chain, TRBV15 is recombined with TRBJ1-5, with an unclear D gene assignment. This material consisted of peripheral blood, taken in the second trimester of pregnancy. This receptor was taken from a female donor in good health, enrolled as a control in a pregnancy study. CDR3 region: CATSRDPGQPQHF. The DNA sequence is TGTGCCACCAGCAGAGATCCGGGGCAGCCCCAGCATTTT.